A selection of T cell receptor beta chains follows, all from one sample in a study of blood T cells in healthy people across ages. One entry per CDR3 protein results from TCRdb running MiXCR on the 5' RACE reads. The table lists some 790,000 distinct CDR3 sequences, roughly 26% of them singletons, with 17% in the top ten. The sample was blood. These receptors were taken from a woman of 80 years or more in good health. Each CDR3 is given without its conserved first and last residue. Clone size is stated in some rows and not others, as once, few, many or a class when expanded.

size: many; J: TRBJ2-7; V: TRBV6-6; CDR3: ASSSRLSSYEQY
size: many; J: TRBJ2-1; V: TRBV27; CDR3: ASRGIAGHRDEQF
size: .; J: TRBJ2-1; V: TRBV29-1; CDR3: SVAPGTTYNEQF
size: few; J: TRBJ1-2; V: TRBV12-3/TRBV12-4; CDR3: ASGTESNYGYT
size: many; J: TRBJ2-7; V: TRBV10-3; CDR3: AISDGTSSYEQY
size: many; J: TRBJ2-3; V: TRBV15; CDR3: ATSRGASGGVGTQY
size: .; J: TRBJ2-7; V: TRBV28; CDR3: TSSFLAGQETRY
size: few; J: TRBJ2-5; V: TRBV7-8; CDR3: ASSLVGRGRSDGKTQY
size: many; J: TRBJ2-7; V: TRBV29-1; CDR3: SVRFGTASYEQY
size: many; J: TRBJ2-3; V: TRBV9; CDR3: ASSVGQGRDTQY
size: few; J: TRBJ1-2; V: TRBV2; CDR3: ASSPGQGAVIPGGYT
size: many; J: TRBJ2-7; V: TRBV12-3/TRBV12-4; CDR3: ASSPSGGNYEQY
size: .; J: TRBJ2-7; V: TRBV4-3; CDR3: TSSPRTGGEQY
size: .; J: TRBJ1-2; V: TRBV27; CDR3: ASSADRARGGYT
size: .; J: TRBJ1-1; V: TRBV30; CDR3: AWSAIQGVTEAF
size: many; J: TRBJ2-7; V: TRBV20-1; CDR3: SAISGTSNEQY
size: many; J: TRBJ2-1; V: TRBV10-1; CDR3: ASSESGGPGEQF
size: few; J: TRBJ1-5; V: TRBV6-6; CDR3: ASSTALGQPQH
size: few; J: TRBJ1-1; V: TRBV11-2; CDR3: ASSRDNWNTEAF
size: few; J: TRBJ2-3; V: TRBV6-2/TRBV6-3; CDR3: AGSYRGLARTDTQY
size: few; J: TRBJ2-4; V: TRBV7-2; CDR3: ASSSELEQY
size: few; J: TRBJ1-4; V: TRBV7-9; CDR3: ASSLQGKYEKLF
size: .; J: TRBJ2-3; V: TRBV11-3; CDR3: ASSLGMWTDTQY
size: many; J: TRBJ1-5; V: TRBV5-5; CDR3: ASSAVISQPQH
size: many; J: TRBJ2-1; V: TRBV20-1; CDR3: SALTYNEQF
size: few; J: TRBJ1-3; V: TRBV4-2; CDR3: ASSPGTTSSGNTIY
size: many; J: TRBJ1-1; V: TRBV6-2/TRBV6-3; CDR3: ASSTLGTEAF
size: many; J: TRBJ2-7; V: TRBV27; CDR3: ASSHGTGPYEQY
size: .; J: TRBJ2-5; V: TRBV7-6; CDR3: ASSSYRTSGGPQETQY
size: .; J: TRBJ1-1; V: TRBV5-1; CDR3: ASSLERGGSTEAF
size: .; J: .; V: TRBV5-1; CDR3: ASSLARVSYNEQY
size: many; J: TRBJ1-4; V: TRBV7-9; CDR3: ASRPGMDEKLF
size: .; J: .; V: TRBV13; CDR3: ASGATGVSVGNEQY
size: few; J: TRBJ2-4; V: TRBV10-2; CDR3: ASSGNRGRQNIQY
size: .; J: TRBJ2-3; V: TRBV7-9; CDR3: ASSLWGAEDTQY